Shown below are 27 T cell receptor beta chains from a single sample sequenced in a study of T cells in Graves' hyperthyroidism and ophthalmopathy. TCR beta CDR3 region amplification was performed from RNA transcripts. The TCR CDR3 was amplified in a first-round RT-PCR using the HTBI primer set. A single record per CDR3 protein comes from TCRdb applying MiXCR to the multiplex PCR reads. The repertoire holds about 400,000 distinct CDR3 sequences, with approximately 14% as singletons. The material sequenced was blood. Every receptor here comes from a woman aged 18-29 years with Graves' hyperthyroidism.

The CDR3 region has the DNA TGTGCCAGCAGCGCCCCCGCAGGGTTGGGTGAAAAACTGTTTTTT. Its protein is CASSAPAGLGEKLFF. This chain uses TRBV9 with TRBJ1-4; D possibly corresponds to TRBD1 (5 bases). The CDR3 totals 15 residues. Germline V gene lookup returns CDR1 SGDLS and CDR2 YYNGEE. V dropped 3 bases and J dropped 7 bases, with 16 bases sitting between them.

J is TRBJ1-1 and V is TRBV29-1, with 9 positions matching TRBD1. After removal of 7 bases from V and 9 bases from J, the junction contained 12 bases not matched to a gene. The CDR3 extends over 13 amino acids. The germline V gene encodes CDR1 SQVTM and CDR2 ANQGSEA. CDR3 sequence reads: CSAAGTGMGQAFF. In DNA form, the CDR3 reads TGCAGCGCCGCCGGGACAGGGATGGGGCAAGCTTTCTTT.

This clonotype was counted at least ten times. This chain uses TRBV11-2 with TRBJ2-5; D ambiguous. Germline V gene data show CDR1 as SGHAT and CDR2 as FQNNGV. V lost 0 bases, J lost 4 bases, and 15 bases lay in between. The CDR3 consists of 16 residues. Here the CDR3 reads CASSLDRVGSGETQYF. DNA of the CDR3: TGTGCCAGCAGCTTAGATCGGGTAGGATCCGGAGAGACCCAGTACTTC.

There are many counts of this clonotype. The CDR3 loop reads CASSSTRGGAGLNEKLFF. The CDR3 DNA follows: TGTGCCAGCAGCTCAACCCGAGGGGGCGCGGGCCTGAATGAAAAACTGTTTTTT. This rearrangement joins TRBV13 to TRBJ1-4; 7 positions agree with TRBD1. J was trimmed by 5 bases and V by 4 bases; bases with no gene match: 16. The CDR3 spans 18 residues. The germline gives CDR1 PRHDT, CDR2 FYEKMQ (reference sequence).

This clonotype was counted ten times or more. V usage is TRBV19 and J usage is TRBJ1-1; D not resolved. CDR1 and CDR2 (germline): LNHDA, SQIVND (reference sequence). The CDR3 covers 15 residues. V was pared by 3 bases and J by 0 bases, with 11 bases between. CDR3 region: CASSIGRAMNTEAFF. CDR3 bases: TGTGCCAGTAGTATCGGCAGAGCAATGAACACTGAAGCTTTCTTT.

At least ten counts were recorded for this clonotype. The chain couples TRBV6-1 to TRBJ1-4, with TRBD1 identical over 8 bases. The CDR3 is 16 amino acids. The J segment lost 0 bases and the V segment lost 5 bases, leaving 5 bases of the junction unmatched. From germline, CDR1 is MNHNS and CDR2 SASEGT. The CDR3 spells CASSRTTGATNEKLFF. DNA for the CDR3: TGTGCCAGCAGTCGAACGACAGGGGCAACTAATGAAAAACTGTTTTTT.

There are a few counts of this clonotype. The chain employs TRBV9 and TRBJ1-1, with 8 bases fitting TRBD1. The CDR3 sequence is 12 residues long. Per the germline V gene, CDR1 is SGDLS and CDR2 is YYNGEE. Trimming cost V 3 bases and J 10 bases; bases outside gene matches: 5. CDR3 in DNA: TGTGCCAGCAGCGACGACAGGGGTAGAGCTTTCTTT. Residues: CASSDDRGRAFF. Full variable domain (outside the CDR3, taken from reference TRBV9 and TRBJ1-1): DSGVTQTPKHLITATGQRVTLRCSPRSGDLSVYWYQQSLDQGLQFLIQYYNGEERAKGNILERFSAQQFPDLHSELNLSSLELGDSALYFCASSDDRGRAFFGQGTRLTVV.

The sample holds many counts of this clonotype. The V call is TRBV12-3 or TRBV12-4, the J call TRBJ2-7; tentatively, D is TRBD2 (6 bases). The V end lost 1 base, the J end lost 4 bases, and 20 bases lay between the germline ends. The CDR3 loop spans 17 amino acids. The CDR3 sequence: CASSLDPSSDLLYEQYF. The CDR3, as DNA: TGTGCCAGCAGTTTAGACCCCTCTAGCGACCTTTTGTACGAGCAGTACTTC.

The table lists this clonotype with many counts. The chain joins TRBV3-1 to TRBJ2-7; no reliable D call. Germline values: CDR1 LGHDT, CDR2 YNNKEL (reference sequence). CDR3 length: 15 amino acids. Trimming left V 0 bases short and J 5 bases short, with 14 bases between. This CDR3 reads CASSQDTGRIHEQYF. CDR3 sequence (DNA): TGTGCCAGCAGCCAAGATACTGGCAGGATCCACGAGCAGTACTTC.

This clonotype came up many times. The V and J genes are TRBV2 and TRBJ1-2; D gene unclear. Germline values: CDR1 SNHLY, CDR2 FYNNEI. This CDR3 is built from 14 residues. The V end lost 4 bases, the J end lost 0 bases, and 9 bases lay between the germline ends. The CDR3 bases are TGTGCCAGCAGTGCCTCTTTGACTAACTATGGCTACACCTTC. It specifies CASSASLTNYGYTF.

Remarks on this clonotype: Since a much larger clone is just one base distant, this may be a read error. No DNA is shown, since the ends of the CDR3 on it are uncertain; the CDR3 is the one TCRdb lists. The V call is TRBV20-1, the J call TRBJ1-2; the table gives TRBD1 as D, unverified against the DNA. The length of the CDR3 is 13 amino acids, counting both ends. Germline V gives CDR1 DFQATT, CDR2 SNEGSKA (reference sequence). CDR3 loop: CSFHDRVHYGCTF.

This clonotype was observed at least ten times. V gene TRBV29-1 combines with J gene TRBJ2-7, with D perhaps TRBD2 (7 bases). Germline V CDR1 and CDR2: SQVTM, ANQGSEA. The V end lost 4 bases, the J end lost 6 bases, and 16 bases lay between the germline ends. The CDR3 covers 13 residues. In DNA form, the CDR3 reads TGCAGCGTTGCCCGCCGAGGGGGGGTCGAGCAGTACTTC. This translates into CSVARRGGVEQYF.

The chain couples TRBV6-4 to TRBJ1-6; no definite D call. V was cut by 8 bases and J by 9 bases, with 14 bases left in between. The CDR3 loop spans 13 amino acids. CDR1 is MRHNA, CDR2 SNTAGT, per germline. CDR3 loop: CASGVVAGSPLHF. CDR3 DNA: TGTGCCAGCGGGGTCGTTGCGGGTTCACCCCTCCACTTT.

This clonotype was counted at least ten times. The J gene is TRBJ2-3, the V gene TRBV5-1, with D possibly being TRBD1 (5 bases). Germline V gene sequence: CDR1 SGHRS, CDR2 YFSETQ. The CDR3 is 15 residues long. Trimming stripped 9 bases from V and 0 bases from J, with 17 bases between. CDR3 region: CATKDTTASTDTQYF. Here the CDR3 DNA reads TGCGCCACCAAGGACACCACCGCTAGCACAGATACGCAGTATTTT.

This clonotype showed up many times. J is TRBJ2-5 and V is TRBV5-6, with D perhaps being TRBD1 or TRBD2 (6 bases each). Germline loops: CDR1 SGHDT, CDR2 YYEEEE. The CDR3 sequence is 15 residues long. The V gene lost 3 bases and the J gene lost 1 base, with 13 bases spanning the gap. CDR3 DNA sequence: TGTGCCAGCAGCTCCCAAACGGGGGCCCAAGAGACCCAGTACTTC. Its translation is CASSSQTGAQETQYF.

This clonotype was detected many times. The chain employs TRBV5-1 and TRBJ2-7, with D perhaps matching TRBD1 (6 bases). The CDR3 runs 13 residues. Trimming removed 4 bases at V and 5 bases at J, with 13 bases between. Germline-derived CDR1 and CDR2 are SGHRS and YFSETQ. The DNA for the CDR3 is TGCGCCAGCAGCCAACTAGGACAGAACGAGCAGTACTTC. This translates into CASSQLGQNEQYF.

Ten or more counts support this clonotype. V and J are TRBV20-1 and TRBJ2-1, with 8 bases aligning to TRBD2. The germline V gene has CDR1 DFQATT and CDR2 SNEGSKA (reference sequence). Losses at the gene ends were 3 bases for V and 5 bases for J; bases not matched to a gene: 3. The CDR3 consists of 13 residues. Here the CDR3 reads CSASRSGDNEQFF. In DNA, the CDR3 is TGCAGTGCTAGCCGTAGCGGGGACAATGAGCAGTTCTTC.

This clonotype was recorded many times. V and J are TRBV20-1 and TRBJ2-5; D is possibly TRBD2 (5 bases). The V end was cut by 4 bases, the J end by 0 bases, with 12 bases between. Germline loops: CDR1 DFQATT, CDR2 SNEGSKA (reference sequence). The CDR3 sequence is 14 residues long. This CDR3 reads CSATRRLNQETQYF. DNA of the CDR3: TGCAGTGCTACGAGGAGACTAAACCAAGAGACCCAGTACTTC.

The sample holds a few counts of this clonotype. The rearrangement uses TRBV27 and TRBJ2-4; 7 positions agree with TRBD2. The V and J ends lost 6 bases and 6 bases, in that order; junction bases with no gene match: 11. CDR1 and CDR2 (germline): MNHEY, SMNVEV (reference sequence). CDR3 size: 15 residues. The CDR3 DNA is TGTGCCAGCAGGGGCACAAGCGGGATCGGAAACATTCAGTACTTC. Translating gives CASRGTSGIGNIQYF.

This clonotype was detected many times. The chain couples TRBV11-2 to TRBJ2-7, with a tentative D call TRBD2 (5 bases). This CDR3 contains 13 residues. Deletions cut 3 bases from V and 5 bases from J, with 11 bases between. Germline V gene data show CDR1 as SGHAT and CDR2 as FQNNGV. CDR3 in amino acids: CASSFRDGNEQYF. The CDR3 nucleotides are TGTGCCAGCAGCTTCCGGGATGGGAACGAGCAGTACTTC.

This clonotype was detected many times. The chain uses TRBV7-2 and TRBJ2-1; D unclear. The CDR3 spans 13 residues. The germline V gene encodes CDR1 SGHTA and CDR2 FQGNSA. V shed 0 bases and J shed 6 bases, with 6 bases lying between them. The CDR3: CASSLASLNEQFF. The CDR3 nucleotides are TGTGCCAGCAGCTTAGCTAGCCTCAATGAGCAGTTCTTC.

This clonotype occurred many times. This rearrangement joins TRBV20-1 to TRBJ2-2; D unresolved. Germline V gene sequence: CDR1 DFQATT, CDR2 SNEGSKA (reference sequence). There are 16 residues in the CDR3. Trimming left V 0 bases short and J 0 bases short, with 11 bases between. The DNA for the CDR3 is TGCAGTGCTAGAGAAGACATCACGGCGAACACCGGGGAGCTGTTTTTT. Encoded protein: CSAREDITANTGELFF.

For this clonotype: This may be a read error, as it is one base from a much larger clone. CDR3 DNA: TGTGCCAGCAGCAATCGTGTAGGGAGGGCCAAAAACATTCAGTACTTC. Translated: CASSNRVGRAKNIQYF. This chain uses TRBV7-8 with TRBJ2-4; the D gene is possibly TRBD2 (6 bases). Looked up from germline, CDR1 is SGHVS and CDR2 is FQNEAQ. V was trimmed by 5 bases and J by 1 base, leaving 15 bases between them. The CDR3 consists of 16 residues.

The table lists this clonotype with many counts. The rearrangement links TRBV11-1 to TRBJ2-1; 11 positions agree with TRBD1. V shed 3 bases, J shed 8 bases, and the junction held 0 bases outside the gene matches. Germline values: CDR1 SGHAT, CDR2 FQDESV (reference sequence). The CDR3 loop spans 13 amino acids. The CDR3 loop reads CASSLDRGHEQFF. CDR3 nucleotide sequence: TGTGCCAGCAGCTTGGACAGGGGGCATGAGCAGTTCTTC.

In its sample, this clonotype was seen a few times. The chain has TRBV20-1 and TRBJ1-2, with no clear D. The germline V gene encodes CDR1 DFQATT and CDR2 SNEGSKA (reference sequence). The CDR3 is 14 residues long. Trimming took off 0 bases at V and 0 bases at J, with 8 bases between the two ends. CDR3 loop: CSARDPGTNYGYTF. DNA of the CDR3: TGCAGTGCTAGAGATCCCGGCACTAACTATGGCTACACCTTC.

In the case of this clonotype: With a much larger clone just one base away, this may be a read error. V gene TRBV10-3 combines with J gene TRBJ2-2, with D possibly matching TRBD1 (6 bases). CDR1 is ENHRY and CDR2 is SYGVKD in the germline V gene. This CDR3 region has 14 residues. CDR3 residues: CAISFEGDTGEPFF. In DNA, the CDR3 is TGTGCCATCAGTTTCGAGGGGGACACCGGGGAGCCGTTTTTT.

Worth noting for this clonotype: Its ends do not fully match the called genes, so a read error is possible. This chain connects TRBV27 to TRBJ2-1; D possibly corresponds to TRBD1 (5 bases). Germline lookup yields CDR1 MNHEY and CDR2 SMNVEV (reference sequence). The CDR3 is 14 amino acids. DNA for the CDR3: TGTACCAGCAGTTTAGGTACAGGATACAATGAGCAGTTCTTC. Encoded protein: CTSSLGTGYNEQFF.